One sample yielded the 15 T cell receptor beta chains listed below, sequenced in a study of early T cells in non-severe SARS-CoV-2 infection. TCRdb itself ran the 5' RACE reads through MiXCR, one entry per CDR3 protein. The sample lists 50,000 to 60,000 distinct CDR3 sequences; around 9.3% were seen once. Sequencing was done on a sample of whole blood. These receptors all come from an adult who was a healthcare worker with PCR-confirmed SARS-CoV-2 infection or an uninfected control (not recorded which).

CDR3 protein: CASSYSRSSSYNSPLHF. The CDR3 bases are TGTGCCAGCAGTTATTCCAGGTCAAGCTCCTATAATTCACCCCTCCACTTT. This chain uses TRBV6-6 with TRBJ1-6; D is ambiguous. Germline V gene lookup returns CDR1 MNHNY and CDR2 SVGAGI (reference sequence). Trimming removed 3 bases from V and 0 bases from J, with 12 bases in between. This CDR3 is 17 amino acids long.

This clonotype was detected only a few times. CDR3 nucleotide sequence: TGTGCCAGCAGCTGGACTCGCTCCTACGAGCAGTACTTC. This translates into CASSWTRSYEQYF. The J gene is TRBJ2-7, the V gene TRBV7-2; a weak D match, TRBD2 (5 bases). Trimming removed 4 bases from V and 0 bases from J, with 7 bases in between. The CDR3 covers 13 residues. Germline V gives CDR1 SGHTA, CDR2 FQGNSA.

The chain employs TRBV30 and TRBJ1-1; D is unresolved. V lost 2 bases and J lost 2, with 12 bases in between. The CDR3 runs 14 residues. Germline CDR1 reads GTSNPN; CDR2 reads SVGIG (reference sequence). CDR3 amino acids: CAWSLLRTNTEAFF. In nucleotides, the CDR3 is TGTGCCTGGAGTTTACTGCGGACCAACACTGAAGCTTTCTTT.

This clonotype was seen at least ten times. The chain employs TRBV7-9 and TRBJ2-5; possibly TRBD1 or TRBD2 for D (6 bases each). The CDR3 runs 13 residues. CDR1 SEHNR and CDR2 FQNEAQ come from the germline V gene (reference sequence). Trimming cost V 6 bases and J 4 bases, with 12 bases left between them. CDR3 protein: CASRKEGGETQYF. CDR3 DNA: TGTGCCAGCAGGAAAGAGGGGGGAGAGACCCAGTACTTC.

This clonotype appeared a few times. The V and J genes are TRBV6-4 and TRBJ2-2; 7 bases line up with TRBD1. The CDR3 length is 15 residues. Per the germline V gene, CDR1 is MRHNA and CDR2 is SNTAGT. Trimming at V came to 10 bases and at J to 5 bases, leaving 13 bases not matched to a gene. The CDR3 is CATRVTGQITGELFF. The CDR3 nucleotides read TGTGCCACCCGAGTTACGGGACAGATAACCGGGGAGCTGTTTTTT.

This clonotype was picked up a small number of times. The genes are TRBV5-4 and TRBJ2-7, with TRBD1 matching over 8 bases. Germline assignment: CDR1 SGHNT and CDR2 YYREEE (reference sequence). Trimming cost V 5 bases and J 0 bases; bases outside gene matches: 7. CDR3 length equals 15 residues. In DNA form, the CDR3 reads TGTGCCAGCAGGACCGGGCAGGGGGCCTCCTACGAGCAGTACTTC. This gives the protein CASRTGQGASYEQYF.

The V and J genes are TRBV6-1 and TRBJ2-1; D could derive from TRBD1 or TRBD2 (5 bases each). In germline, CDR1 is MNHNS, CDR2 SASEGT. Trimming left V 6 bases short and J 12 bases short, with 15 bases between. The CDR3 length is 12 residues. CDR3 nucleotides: TGTGCCAGCAGCCTGAGGGGAGATGGGCAGTTCTTC. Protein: CASSLRGDGQFF.

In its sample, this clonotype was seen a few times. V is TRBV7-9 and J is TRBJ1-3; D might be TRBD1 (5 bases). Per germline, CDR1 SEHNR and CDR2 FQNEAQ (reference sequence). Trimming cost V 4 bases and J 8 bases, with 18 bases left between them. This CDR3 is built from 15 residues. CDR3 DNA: TGTGCCAGCAGCTCCCTGGCGGGGGTGGTCGACACCATATATTTT. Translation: CASSSLAGVVDTIYF.

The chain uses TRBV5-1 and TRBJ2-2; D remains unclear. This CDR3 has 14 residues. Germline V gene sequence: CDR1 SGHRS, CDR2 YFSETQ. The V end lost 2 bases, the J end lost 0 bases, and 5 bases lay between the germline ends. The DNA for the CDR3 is TGCGCCAGCAGCTTTACATCGAACACCGGGGAGCTGTTTTTT. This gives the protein CASSFTSNTGELFF.

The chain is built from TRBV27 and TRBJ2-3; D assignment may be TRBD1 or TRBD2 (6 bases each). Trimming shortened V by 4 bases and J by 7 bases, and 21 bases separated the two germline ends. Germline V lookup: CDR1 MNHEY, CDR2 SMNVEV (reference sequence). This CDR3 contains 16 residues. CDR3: CASSSILRGAPYTQYF. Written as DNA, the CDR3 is TGTGCCAGCAGTTCCATTCTGAGGGGGGCTCCATATACGCAGTATTTT.

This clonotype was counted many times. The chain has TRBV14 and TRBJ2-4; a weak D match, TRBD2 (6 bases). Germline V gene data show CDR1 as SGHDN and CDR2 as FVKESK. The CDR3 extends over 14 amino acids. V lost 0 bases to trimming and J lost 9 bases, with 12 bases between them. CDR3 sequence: CASSQDGGAGIQYF. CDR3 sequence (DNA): TGTGCCAGCAGCCAAGATGGCGGGGCTGGCATTCAGTACTTC.

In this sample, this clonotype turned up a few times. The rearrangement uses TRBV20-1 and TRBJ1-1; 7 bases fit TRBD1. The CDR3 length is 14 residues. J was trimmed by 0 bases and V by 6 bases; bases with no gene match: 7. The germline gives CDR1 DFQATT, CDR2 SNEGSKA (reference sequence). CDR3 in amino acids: CSARRGLVNTEAFF. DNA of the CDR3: TGCAGTGCGAGAAGGGGGCTGGTGAACACTGAAGCTTTCTTT.

The DNA for the CDR3 is TGTGCCTTTTCGACAGGGGTGTGGGAACCCCTCCACTTT. This gives the protein CAFSTGVWEPLHF. This sequence joins TRBV30 and TRBJ1-6; 8 nucleotides line up with TRBD1. The germline CDR1 and CDR2 sequences are GTSNPN and SVGIG (reference sequence). The CDR3 covers 13 residues. J was trimmed by 12 bases and V by 7 bases; bases with no gene match: 11.

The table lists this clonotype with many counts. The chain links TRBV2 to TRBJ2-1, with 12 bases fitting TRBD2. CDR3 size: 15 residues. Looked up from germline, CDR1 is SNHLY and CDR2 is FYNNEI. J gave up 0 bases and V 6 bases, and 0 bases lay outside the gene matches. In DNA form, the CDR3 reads TGTGCCAGCAGGACTAGCGGGAGCTCCTACAATGAGCAGTTCTTC. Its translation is CASRTSGSSYNEQFF.

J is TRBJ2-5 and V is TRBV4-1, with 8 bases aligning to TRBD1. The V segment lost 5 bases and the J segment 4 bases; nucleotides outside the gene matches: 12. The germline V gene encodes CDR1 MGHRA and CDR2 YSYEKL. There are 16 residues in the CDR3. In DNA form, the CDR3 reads TGCGCCAGCAGCACCCCCGGGACAGGCGGGCGAGAGACCCAGTACTTC. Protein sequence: CASSTPGTGGRETQYF.